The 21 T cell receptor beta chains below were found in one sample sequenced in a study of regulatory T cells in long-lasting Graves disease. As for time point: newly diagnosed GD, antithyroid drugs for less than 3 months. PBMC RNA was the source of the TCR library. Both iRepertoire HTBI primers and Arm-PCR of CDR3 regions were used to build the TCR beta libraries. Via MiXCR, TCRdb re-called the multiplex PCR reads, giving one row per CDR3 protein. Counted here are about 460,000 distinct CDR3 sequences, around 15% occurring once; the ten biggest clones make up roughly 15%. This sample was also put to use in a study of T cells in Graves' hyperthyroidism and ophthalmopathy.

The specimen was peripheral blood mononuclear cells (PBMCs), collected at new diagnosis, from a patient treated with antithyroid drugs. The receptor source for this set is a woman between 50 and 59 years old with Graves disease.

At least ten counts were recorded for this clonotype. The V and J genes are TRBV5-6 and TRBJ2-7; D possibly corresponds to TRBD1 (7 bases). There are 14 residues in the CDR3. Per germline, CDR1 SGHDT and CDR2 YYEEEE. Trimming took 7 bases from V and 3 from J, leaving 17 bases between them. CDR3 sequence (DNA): TGTGCCAGCCTTAGGGCAGGGGGGAACTACGAGCAGTACTTC. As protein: CASLRAGGNYEQYF. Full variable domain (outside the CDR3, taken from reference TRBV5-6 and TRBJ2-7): DAGVTQSPTHLIKTRGQQVTLRCSPKSGHDTVSWYQQALGQGPQFIFQYYEEEERQRGNFPDRFSGHQFPNYSSELNVNALLLGDSALYLCASLRAGGNYEQYFGPGTRLTVT.

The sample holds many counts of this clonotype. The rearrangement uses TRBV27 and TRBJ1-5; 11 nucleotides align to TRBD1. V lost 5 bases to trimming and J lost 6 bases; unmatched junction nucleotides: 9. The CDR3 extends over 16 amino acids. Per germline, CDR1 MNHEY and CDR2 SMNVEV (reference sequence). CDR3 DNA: TGTGCCAGCAGTCCTTCGGGACAGGGGGACAGTCAGCCCCAGCATTTT. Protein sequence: CASSPSGQGDSQPQHF.

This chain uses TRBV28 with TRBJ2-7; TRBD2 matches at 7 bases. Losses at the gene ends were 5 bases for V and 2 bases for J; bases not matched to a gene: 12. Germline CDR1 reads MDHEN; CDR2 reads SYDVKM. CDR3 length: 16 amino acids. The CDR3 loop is CASSPPTASGTYEQYF. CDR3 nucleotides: TGTGCCAGCAGTCCACCAACAGCTAGCGGCACCTACGAGCAGTACTTC. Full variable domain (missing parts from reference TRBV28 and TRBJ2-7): DVKVTQSSRYLVKRTGEKVFLECVQDMDHENMFWYRQDPGLGLRLIYFSYDVKMKEKGDIPEGYSVSREKKERFSLILESASTNQTSMYLCASSPPTASGTYEQYFGPGTRLTVT.

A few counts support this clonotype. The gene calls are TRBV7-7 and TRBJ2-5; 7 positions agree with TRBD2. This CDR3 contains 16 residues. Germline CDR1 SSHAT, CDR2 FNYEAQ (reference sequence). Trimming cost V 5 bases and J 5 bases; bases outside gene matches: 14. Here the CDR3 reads CASSLWGSGSGETQYF. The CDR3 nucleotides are TGTGCCAGCAGCCTCTGGGGTAGCGGGTCTGGCGAGACCCAGTACTTC.

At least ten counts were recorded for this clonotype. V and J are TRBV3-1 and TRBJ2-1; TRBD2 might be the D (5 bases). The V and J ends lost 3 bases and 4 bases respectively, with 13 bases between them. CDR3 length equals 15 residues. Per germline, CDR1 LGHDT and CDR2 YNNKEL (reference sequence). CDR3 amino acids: CASSHPGFVYNEQFF. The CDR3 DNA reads TGTGCCAGCAGCCACCCGGGATTTGTTTACAATGAGCAGTTCTTC.

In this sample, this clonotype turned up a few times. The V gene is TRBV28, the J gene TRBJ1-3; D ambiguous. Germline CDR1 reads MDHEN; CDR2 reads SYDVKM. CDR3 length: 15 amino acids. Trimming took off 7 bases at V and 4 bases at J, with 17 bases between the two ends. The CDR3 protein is CASNTEEGFGNTIYF. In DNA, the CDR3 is TGTGCCAGCAATACAGAGGAGGGCTTCGGAAACACCATATATTTT.

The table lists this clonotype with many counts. The CDR3 loop is CASSLSGRERTQYF. DNA of the CDR3: TGTGCCAGCAGTTTATCGGGAAGGGAGAGGACCCAGTACTTC. This chain connects TRBV27 to TRBJ2-5; perhaps TRBD2 as D (5 bases). The CDR3 length is 14 residues. The V and J ends lost 0 bases and 7 bases respectively, with 12 bases between them. Germline loops: CDR1 MNHEY, CDR2 SMNVEV (reference sequence).

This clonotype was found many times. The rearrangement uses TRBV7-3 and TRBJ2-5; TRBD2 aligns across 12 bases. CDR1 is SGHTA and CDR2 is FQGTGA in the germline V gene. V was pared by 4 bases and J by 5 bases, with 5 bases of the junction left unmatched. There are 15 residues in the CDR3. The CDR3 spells CASSSLAGGRETQYF. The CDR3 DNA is TGTGCCAGCAGCTCCCTAGCGGGAGGGAGGGAGACCCAGTACTTC.

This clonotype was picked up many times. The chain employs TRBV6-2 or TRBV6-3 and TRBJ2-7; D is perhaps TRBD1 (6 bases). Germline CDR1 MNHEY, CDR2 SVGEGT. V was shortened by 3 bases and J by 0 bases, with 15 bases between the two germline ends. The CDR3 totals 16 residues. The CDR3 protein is CASSYGQTDASYEQYF. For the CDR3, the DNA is TGTGCCAGCAGTTATGGACAGACAGACGCCTCCTACGAGCAGTACTTC.

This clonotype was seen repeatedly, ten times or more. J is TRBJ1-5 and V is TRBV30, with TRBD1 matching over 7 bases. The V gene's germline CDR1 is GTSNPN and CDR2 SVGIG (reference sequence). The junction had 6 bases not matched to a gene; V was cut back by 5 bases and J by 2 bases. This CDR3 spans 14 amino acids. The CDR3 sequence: CAWALGTGNQPQHF. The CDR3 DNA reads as TGTGCCTGGGCCCTCGGGACAGGCAATCAGCCCCAGCATTTT.

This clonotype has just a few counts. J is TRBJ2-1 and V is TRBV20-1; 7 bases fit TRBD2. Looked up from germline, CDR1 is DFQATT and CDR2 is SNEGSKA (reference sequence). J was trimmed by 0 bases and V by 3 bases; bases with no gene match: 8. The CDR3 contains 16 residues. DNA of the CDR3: TGCAGTGCTAGTCTCTTGCGGGAGAGCTCCTACAATGAGCAGTTCTTC. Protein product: CSASLLRESSYNEQFF.

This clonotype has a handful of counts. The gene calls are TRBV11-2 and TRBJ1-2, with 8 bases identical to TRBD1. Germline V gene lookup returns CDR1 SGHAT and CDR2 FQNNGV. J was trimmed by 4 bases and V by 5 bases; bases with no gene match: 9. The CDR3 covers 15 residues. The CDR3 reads CASSTWAGGTYGYTF. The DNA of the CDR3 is TGTGCCAGCAGCACATGGGCAGGGGGCACCTATGGCTACACCTTC.

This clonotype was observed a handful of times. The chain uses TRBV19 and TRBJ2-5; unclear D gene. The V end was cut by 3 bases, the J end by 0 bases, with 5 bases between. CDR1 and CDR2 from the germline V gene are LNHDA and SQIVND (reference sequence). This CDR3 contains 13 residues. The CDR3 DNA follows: TGTGCCAGTAGTATCCGAAACCAAGAGACCCAGTACTTC. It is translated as CASSIRNQETQYF.

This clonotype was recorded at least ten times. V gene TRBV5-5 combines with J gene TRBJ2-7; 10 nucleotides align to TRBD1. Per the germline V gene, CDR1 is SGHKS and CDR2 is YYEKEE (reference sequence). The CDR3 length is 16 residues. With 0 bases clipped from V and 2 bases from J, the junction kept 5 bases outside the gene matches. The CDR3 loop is CASSLDWDRGAYEQYF. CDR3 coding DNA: TGTGCCAGCAGCTTGGACTGGGACAGGGGTGCCTACGAGCAGTACTTC.

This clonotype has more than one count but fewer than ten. The CDR3 protein is CAISERELRQETQYF. As DNA, the CDR3 is TGTGCCATCAGTGAACGGGAGTTGCGGCAAGAGACCCAGTACTTC. The rearrangement joins TRBV10-3 to TRBJ2-5; TRBD2 might be the D (6 bases). Germline V lookup: CDR1 ENHRY, CDR2 SYGVKD. V was shortened by 3 bases and J by 2 bases, with 13 bases between the two germline ends. The CDR3 sequence is 15 residues long.

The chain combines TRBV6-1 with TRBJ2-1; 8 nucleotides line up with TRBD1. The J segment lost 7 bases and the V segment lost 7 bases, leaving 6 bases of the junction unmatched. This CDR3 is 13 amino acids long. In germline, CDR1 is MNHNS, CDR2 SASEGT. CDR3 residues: CASNEDRGNEQFF. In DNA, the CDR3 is TGTGCCAGCAACGAAGACAGGGGAAATGAGCAGTTCTTC.

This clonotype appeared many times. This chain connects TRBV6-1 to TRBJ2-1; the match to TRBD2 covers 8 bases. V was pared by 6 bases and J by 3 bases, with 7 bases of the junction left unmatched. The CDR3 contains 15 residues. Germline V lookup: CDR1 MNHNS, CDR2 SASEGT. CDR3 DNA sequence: TGTGCCAGCAGAGCGGGAGATGGCTACTACAATGAGCAGTTCTTC. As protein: CASRAGDGYYNEQFF.

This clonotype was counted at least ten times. The CDR3 nucleotides read TGTGCCAGCAGGGACCTTCGGGACAGGGCCTACGAGCAGTACTTC. Translating it yields CASRDLRDRAYEQYF. J is TRBJ2-7 and V is TRBV27; 9 bases line up with TRBD1. Germline CDR1 is MNHEY and CDR2 is SMNVEV (reference sequence). The CDR3 consists of 15 residues. V lost 6 bases to trimming and J lost 2 bases; unmatched junction nucleotides: 8.

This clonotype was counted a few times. The CDR3 spells CATSDLSGREDEQFF. The CDR3 DNA follows: TGTGCCACCAGTGACCTTAGCGGGAGGGAAGATGAGCAGTTCTTC. V gene TRBV24-1 combines with J gene TRBJ2-1; 11 positions agree with TRBD2. The V and J ends lost 4 bases and 8 bases, in that order; junction bases with no gene match: 6. The CDR3 loop spans 15 amino acids. Germline assignment: CDR1 KGHDR and CDR2 SFDVKD.

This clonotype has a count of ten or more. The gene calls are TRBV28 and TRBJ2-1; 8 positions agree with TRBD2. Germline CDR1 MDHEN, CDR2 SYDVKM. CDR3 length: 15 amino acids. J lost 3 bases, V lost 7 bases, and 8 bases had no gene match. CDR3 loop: CASTPAGVNYNEQFF. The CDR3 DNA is TGTGCCAGCACTCCAGCGGGAGTGAACTACAATGAGCAGTTCTTC.

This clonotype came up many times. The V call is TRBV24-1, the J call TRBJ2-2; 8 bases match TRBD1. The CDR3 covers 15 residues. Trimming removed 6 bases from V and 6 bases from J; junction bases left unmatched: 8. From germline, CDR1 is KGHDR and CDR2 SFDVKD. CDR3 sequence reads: CATSRHHRGSGELFF. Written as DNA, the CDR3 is TGTGCCACCAGTCGCCACCACAGGGGGTCCGGGGAGCTGTTTTTT.